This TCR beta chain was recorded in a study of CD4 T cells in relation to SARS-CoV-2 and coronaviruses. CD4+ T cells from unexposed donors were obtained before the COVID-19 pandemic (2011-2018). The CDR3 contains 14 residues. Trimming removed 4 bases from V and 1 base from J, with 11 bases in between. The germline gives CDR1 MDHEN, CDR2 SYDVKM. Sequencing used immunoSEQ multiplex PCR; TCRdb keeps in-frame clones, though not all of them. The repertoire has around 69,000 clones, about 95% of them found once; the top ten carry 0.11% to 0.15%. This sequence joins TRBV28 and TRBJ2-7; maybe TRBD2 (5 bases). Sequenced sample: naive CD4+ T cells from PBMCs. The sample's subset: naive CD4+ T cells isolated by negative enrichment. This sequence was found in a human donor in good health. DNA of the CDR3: TGTGCCAGCAGTTCTCCAGGACTTTCCTACGAGCAGTACTTC. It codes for CASSSPGLSYEQYF.